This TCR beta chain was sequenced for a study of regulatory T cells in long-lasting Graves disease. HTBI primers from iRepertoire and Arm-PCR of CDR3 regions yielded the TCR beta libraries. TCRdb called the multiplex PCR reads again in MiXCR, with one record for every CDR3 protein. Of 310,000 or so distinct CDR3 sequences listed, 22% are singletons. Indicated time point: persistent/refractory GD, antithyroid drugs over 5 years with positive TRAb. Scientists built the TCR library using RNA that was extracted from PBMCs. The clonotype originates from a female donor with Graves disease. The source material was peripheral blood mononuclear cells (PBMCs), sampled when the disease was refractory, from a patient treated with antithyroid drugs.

The CDR3 spells CASSELAGGPEQFF. The CDR3 nucleotides are TGCGCCAGCAGTGAACTAGCGGGAGGGCCTGAGCAGTTCTTC. The chain carries TRBV10-1 and TRBJ2-1, with 13 bases matching TRBD2. CDR1 is WNHNN, CDR2 SYGVQD, per germline (reference sequence). This CDR3 has 14 amino acids. V dropped 3 bases and J dropped 9; count of bases not matched to a gene: 2.